The 22 T cell receptor beta chains given below trace back to one sample, sequenced in a study of blood T cell repertoires in COVID-19. Some clones are missing from TCRdb's copy, which holds only in-frame ones; the method was immunoSEQ multiplex PCR. The sample lists hundreds of thousands of clones, approximately 77% occurring once. Input material: peripheral blood. The origin of the receptors is a woman older than 75 with acute or convalescent COVID-19.

V gene TRBV7-9 combines with J gene TRBJ1-5, with D possibly matching TRBD1 (5 bases). Between the trimmed V and J ends, which lost 0 bases and 5 bases, there was a span of 5 bases. The CDR3 is 13 amino acids. The germline CDR1 and CDR2 sequences are SEHNR and FQNEAQ (reference sequence). This CDR3 reads CASSLAGDQPQHF. As DNA, the CDR3 is TGTGCCAGCAGCTTAGCAGGGGATCAGCCCCAGCATTTT.

The V call is TRBV2, the J call TRBJ2-7; TRBD2 agrees at 12 bases. The trim removed 4 bases at V and 6 bases at J, leaving 7 bases unmatched. The CDR3 runs to 15 residues. Germline V gives CDR1 SNHLY, CDR2 FYNNEI. As DNA, the CDR3 is TGTGCCAGCAGTGTCACTAGCGGGGGGTTTGCCGAGCAGTACTTC. This encodes CASSVTSGGFAEQYF.

This rearrangement joins TRBV29-1 to TRBJ1-2; 7 nucleotides line up with TRBD1. The CDR3 is 11 amino acids. The J segment lost 4 bases and the V segment lost 7 bases, leaving 3 bases of the junction unmatched. Germline V CDR1 and CDR2: SQVTM, ANQGSEA. CDR3 protein: CSARDSYGYTF. The CDR3 nucleotides read TGCAGCGCCAGGGACAGCTATGGCTACACCTTC. The variable domain in full, completed from reference TRBV29-1 and TRBJ1-2, reads SAVISQKPSRDICQRGTSLTIQCQVDSQVTMMFWYRQQPGQSLTLIATANQGSEATYESGFVIDKFPISRPNLTFSTLTVSNMSPEDSSIYLCSARDSYGYTFGSGTRLTVV.

The chain recombines TRBV7-9 with TRBJ2-7; 8 bases are a match to TRBD2. Germline V gives CDR1 SEHNR, CDR2 FQNEAQ (reference sequence). This CDR3 spans 14 amino acids. V was pared by 5 bases and J by 2 bases, with 5 bases of the junction left unmatched. CDR3 residues: CASSRTSSTYEQYF. In DNA, the CDR3 is TGTGCCAGCAGCCGGACTAGCAGTACCTACGAGCAGTACTTC.

The rearrangement joins TRBV30 to TRBJ1-1, with D possibly TRBD1 on 5 matching bases. V dropped 5 bases and J dropped 5 bases, with 15 bases sitting between them. The germline gives CDR1 GTSNPN, CDR2 SVGIG (reference sequence). This CDR3 is built from 13 residues. Here the CDR3 reads CAWAEGRETEAFF. CDR3 in DNA: TGTGCCTGGGCGGAGGGGCGAGAGACTGAAGCTTTCTTT.

The chain couples TRBV7-2 to TRBJ2-7; 11 nucleotides align to TRBD1. This CDR3 has 16 residues. With 5 bases clipped from V and 2 bases from J, the junction kept 8 bases outside the gene matches. CDR1 and CDR2 from the germline V gene are SGHTA and FQGNSA. CDR3 nucleotide sequence: TGTGCCAGCAGCCCCCGTGTGGGACAGGGGGCCTACGAGCAGTACTTC. Translating gives CASSPRVGQGAYEQYF. The full variable domain, with the rest looked up from reference TRBV7-2 and TRBJ2-7, is GAGVSQSPSNKVTEKGKDVELRCDPISGHTALYWYRQSLGQGLEFLIYFQGNSAPDKSGLPSDRFSAERTGGSVSTLTIQRTQQEDSAVYLCASSPRVGQGAYEQYFGPGTRLTVT.

This clone was seen a few times. The rearrangement joins TRBV21-1 to TRBJ1-1. TRBV21-1 is a known pseudogene. This CDR3 has 15 residues. CDR3 sequence (DNA): TGTGCCAGCAGCAAAACTGAGGGAAAGGACACTGAAGCTTTCTTT. Its translation: CASSKTEGKDTEAFF.

The chain recombines TRBV7-9 with TRBJ2-7; D remains ambiguous. Deletions cut 5 bases from V and 2 bases from J, with 7 bases between. Germline lookup yields CDR1 SEHNR and CDR2 FQNEAQ (reference sequence). This CDR3 spans 12 amino acids. CDR3 amino acids: CASSHTTYEQYF. CDR3 nucleotide sequence: TGTGCCAGCAGCCACACAACCTACGAGCAGTACTTC.

V gene TRBV5-1 combines with J gene TRBJ1-2; the match to TRBD1 covers 10 bases. V dropped 3 bases and J dropped 4; count of bases not matched to a gene: 3. Looked up from germline, CDR1 is SGHRS and CDR2 is YFSETQ. The CDR3 is made up of 14 amino acids. DNA for the CDR3: TGCGCCAGCAGCTCCAGGACAGGGGGCTATGGCTACACCTTC. This gives the protein CASSSRTGGYGYTF.

In this sample, this clone turned up once. The chain is built from TRBV2 and TRBJ1-6; no firm D call. V was clipped by 5 bases and J by 6 bases, with 14 bases between them. CDR1 is SNHLY, CDR2 FYNNEI, per germline. There are 15 residues in the CDR3. CDR3 sequence: CASSLRALGNSPLHF. The CDR3 DNA is TGTGCCAGCAGTCTGAGGGCCCTTGGTAATTCACCCCTCCACTTT.

The chain links TRBV14 to TRBJ1-1; D might be TRBD1 (5 bases). The germline V gene has CDR1 SGHDN and CDR2 FVKESK. V shed 0 bases and J shed 9 bases, with 11 bases lying between them. CDR3 length: 13 residues. The DNA for the CDR3 is TGTGCCAGCAGCCAAGATCTGGGGCAGAAAGCTTTCTTT. This translates into CASSQDLGQKAFF.

The V call is TRBV25-1, the J call TRBJ1-1, with unresolved D. The CDR3 consists of 15 residues. From germline, CDR1 is MGHDK and CDR2 SYGVNS. The V end was cut by 7 bases, the J end by 1 base, with 16 bases between. CDR3 region: CASMSTVTRNTEAFF. The CDR3 nucleotides read TGTGCCAGCATGTCTACGGTCACTCGGAACACTGAAGCTTTCTTT.

The gene calls are TRBV5-6 and TRBJ1-5; D perhaps matches TRBD1 (5 bases). From germline, CDR1 is SGHDT and CDR2 YYEEEE. This CDR3 region has 13 residues. V shed 1 base and J shed 4 bases, with 6 bases lying between them. The CDR3 region has the DNA TGTGCCAGCAGCTTGACAGGAAATCAGCCCCAGCATTTT. Translating gives CASSLTGNQPQHF.

The chain is built from TRBV18 and TRBJ1-2, with 9 positions matching TRBD1. Germline CDR1 KGHSH, CDR2 LQKENI. With V trimmed by 2 bases and J by 2 bases, 3 bases remained unmatched. This CDR3 comprises 15 residues. The CDR3 protein is CASSPGTGGNYGYTF. In DNA form, the CDR3 reads TGTGCCAGCTCACCAGGCACAGGGGGCAACTATGGCTACACCTTC.

Of note for this clone: The junction does not match germline at one end; this may be a read error. The chain combines TRBV12-3 or TRBV12-4 with TRBJ2-1; 11 nucleotides align to TRBD2. The CDR3 spans 13 residues. The CDR3 DNA reads TGTGCCAGCAGATTAGCGGGGGGGCATGAGCAGTTCTTC. Translating gives CASRLAGGHEQFF.

This clone was counted a few times. This chain joins TRBV5-6 and TRBJ1-2, with a possible D match to TRBD1 (5 bases). CDR3 size: 15 residues. The germline CDR1 and CDR2 sequences are SGHDT and YYEEEE. Trimming took 4 bases from V and 2 from J, leaving 15 bases between them. The CDR3 DNA reads as TGTGCCAGCAGCCCTCTTCCGACAGCGAACTATGGCTACACCTTC. Protein sequence: CASSPLPTANYGYTF. Combining the CDR3 with reference TRBV5-6 and TRBJ1-2 gives the whole variable domain DAGVTQSPTHLIKTRGQQVTLRCSPKSGHDTVSWYQQALGQGPQFIFQYYEEEERQRGNFPDRFSGHQFPNYSSELNVNALLLGDSALYLCASSPLPTANYGYTFGSGTRLTVV.

The chain recombines TRBV4-1 with TRBJ2-5; a weak D match, TRBD1 (6 bases). Trimming removed 0 bases at V and 7 bases at J, with 18 bases between. This CDR3 contains 16 residues. CDR1 and CDR2 from the germline V gene are MGHRA and YSYEKL. The CDR3: CASSQEKDSPPVTQYF. In DNA, the CDR3 is TGCGCCAGCAGCCAAGAGAAGGACAGCCCGCCAGTGACCCAGTACTTC.

The gene calls are TRBV11-2 and TRBJ2-3, with D uncertain. This CDR3 comprises 15 residues. Per germline, CDR1 SGHAT and CDR2 FQNNGV. Trimming pared 6 bases from V and 2 bases from J, leaving 15 bases between. The CDR3 here is CASSRQALDTDTQYF. The DNA for the CDR3 is TGTGCCAGCAGTCGGCAGGCCTTGGACACAGATACGCAGTATTTT.

The chain has TRBV9 and TRBJ1-6; no clear D. CDR1 and CDR2 from the germline V gene are SGDLS and YYNGEE. With 4 bases removed from V and 7 bases from J, the gap between germline ends came to 6 bases. The CDR3 length is 12 residues. The CDR3 region is CASSPQNSPLHF. The CDR3 region has the DNA TGTGCCAGCAGCCCTCAGAATTCACCCCTCCACTTT.

The chain recombines TRBV5-4 with TRBJ1-5, with 10 bases identical to TRBD1. This CDR3 contains 16 residues. From germline, CDR1 is SGHNT and CDR2 YYREEE (reference sequence). Trimming took 2 bases from V and 6 from J; bases not matched to a gene: 8. CDR3 residues: CASSFGGQGPVQPQHF. DNA of the CDR3: TGTGCCAGCAGCTTCGGGGGACAGGGGCCGGTTCAGCCCCAGCATTTT.

The J gene is TRBJ1-4, the V gene TRBV7-9; no clear D. There are 14 residues in the CDR3. The V gene lost 8 bases and the J gene lost 0 bases, with 10 bases spanning the gap. The germline gives CDR1 SEHNR, CDR2 FQNEAQ (reference sequence). CDR3 amino acids: CASVGAATNEKLFF. The CDR3 bases are TGTGCCAGCGTGGGAGCTGCAACTAATGAAAAACTGTTTTTT. Combining the CDR3 with reference TRBV7-9 and TRBJ1-4 gives the whole variable domain DTGVSQNPRHKITKRGQNVTFRCDPISEHNRLYWYRQTLGQGPEFLTYFQNEAQLEKSRLLSDRFSAERPKGSFSTLEIQRTEQGDSAMYLCASVGAATNEKLFFGSGTQLSVL.

This chain links TRBV9 with TRBJ2-1, with a tentative D call TRBD1 (6 bases). The ends were cut back, 4 bases at V and 9 bases at J, with 11 bases in the middle. Germline V CDR1 and CDR2: SGDLS, YYNGEE. The CDR3 runs to 12 residues. In DNA, the CDR3 is TGTGCCAGCAGCCCAGGGGTCGGTGAGCAGTTCTTC. As protein: CASSPGVGEQFF.